The T cell receptor beta chain under discussion was sequenced for a study of blood T cell repertoires in COVID-19. In the study overall: Samples of COVID-19 (acute and convalescent) were obtained from the United States, Italy and Spain. In each case, the material was cDNA or gDNA derived from T cells, B-cell-depleted T cells, or PBMCs.

CDR3 length: 14 residues. V shed 2 bases and J shed 4 bases, with 11 bases lying between them. The V gene's germline CDR1 is MNHEY and CDR2 SVGEGT. Original methodology: How many nucleated cells were present was estimated from reference gene primer amplification. Profiled with immunoSEQ multiplex PCR; TCRdb holds only in-frame clones, not every one. That table is the source of V, J and clone size, and D and trimming were worked out from the DNA. This table holds roughly 150,000 clones, 70% to 90% found once. Sequenced sample: peripheral blood. This chain joins TRBV6-2 or TRBV6-3 and TRBJ2-5; a weak D match, TRBD2 (7 bases). The clonotype was recovered from a man over 45 who had recovered from COVID-19. The CDR3 spells CASSYRGARETQYF. In nucleotides, the CDR3 is TGTGCCAGCAGTTACCGGGGGGCCAGAGAGACCCAGTACTTC.